Listed below are T cell receptor beta chains from one sample, sequenced in a study of blood T cells in healthy people across ages. TCRdb itself ran the 5' RACE reads through MiXCR, one entry per CDR3 protein. This sample has roughly 680,000 distinct CDR3 sequences, with around half found just once. The sequenced sample was blood. These receptor sequences come from an older woman in good health. The CDR3 runs from the conserved cysteine through the conserved F or W. Fields, in order: CDR3 DNA, CDR3 protein, V gene, CDR3 length, J gene, clone size, D gene. A D gene is named only where the DNA matches it firmly. Part of the rows lack a size; the others show once, few, many or a class for expanded clones.

CDR3nt: TGTGCCATCAGCTCACAGGCGGCCGGGGCCAACGTCCTGACTTTC
CDR3aa: CAISSQAAGANVLTF
v_gene: TRBV10-3
len: 15
j_gene: TRBJ2-6
abundance: NA
d_gene: NA

CDR3nt: TGTGCCAGCAGGCCTCCGTCTGGCACTGAAGCTTTCTTT
CDR3aa: CASRPPSGTEAFF
v_gene: TRBV6-5
len: 13
j_gene: TRBJ1-1
abundance: NA
d_gene: NA

CDR3nt: TGTGCCAGCAGTGCTCCTGGACTAGCGGGCTACAATGAGCAGTTCTTC
CDR3aa: CASSAPGLAGYNEQFF
v_gene: TRBV2
len: 16
j_gene: TRBJ2-1
abundance: many
d_gene: TRBD2

CDR3nt: TGTGCCAGCAGTAACCCTGGGGCCCCAACCCAGGGTCCGTACTTC
CDR3aa: CASSNPGAPTQGPYF
v_gene: TRBV7-2
len: 15
j_gene: TRBJ2-7
abundance: NA
d_gene: NA

CDR3nt: TGTGCCAGCAGTTTACAGGACAGGGGGGACACCTTC
CDR3aa: CASSLQDRGDTF
v_gene: TRBV28
len: 12
j_gene: TRBJ1-2
abundance: NA
d_gene: TRBD1

CDR3nt: TGTGCCAGCAGCTTAGGTGCAGGGCCTCGGAATGAGCAGTTCTTC
CDR3aa: CASSLGAGPRNEQFF
v_gene: TRBV7-7
len: 15
j_gene: TRBJ2-1
abundance: NA
d_gene: NA

CDR3nt: TGCAGTGCTGGGGGGGGTAGGGGCTACACCTTC
CDR3aa: CSAGGGRGYTF
v_gene: TRBV20-1
len: 11
j_gene: TRBJ1-2
abundance: NA
d_gene: NA

CDR3nt: TGCGCCAGCAGCCAACAGGTACTCCAAGAGACCCAGTACTTC
CDR3aa: CASSQQVLQETQYF
v_gene: TRBV5-1
len: 14
j_gene: TRBJ2-5
abundance: NA
d_gene: NA

CDR3nt: TGTGCCACCTGGGACCGATACTACACTGAAGCTTTCTTT
CDR3aa: CATWDRYYTEAFF
v_gene: TRBV6-1
len: 13
j_gene: TRBJ1-1
abundance: NA
d_gene: NA

CDR3nt: TGTGCCAGCAGTTTATATCTCGGGGAGCTGTTTTTT
CDR3aa: CASSLYLGELFF
v_gene: TRBV12-3/TRBV12-4
len: 12
j_gene: TRBJ2-2
abundance: NA
d_gene: NA

CDR3nt: TGCAGTGCTACTAGGGTTCGAGAGACCCAGTACTTC
CDR3aa: CSATRVRETQYF
v_gene: TRBV20-1
len: 12
j_gene: TRBJ2-5
abundance: NA
d_gene: NA

CDR3nt: TGCAGTGCCGACAGGGATGAAAAACTGTTTTTT
CDR3aa: CSADRDEKLFF
v_gene: TRBV20-1
len: 11
j_gene: TRBJ1-4
abundance: NA
d_gene: TRBD1

CDR3nt: TGTGCCAGCAGTTACTCGAAGGTTTGGGATACGCAGTATTTT
CDR3aa: CASSYSKVWDTQYF
v_gene: TRBV6-2/TRBV6-3
len: 14
j_gene: TRBJ2-3
abundance: NA
d_gene: NA

CDR3nt: TGCGCCAGCAGCTTTGGCCGGCTAGCGGGAGTAGTGTCCTACAATGAGCAGTTCTTC
CDR3aa: CASSFGRLAGVVSYNEQFF
v_gene: TRBV5-1
len: 19
j_gene: TRBJ2-1
abundance: NA
d_gene: TRBD2

CDR3nt: TGTGCCAGCAGCCTGGAGGAGACAGCGAACACAGATACGCAGTATTTT
CDR3aa: CASSLEETANTDTQYF
v_gene: TRBV5-7
len: 16
j_gene: TRBJ2-3
abundance: NA
d_gene: NA

CDR3nt: TGTGCCAGCAGTGGGAATAGAGCGGGACAGTCCTACAATGAGCAGTTCTTC
CDR3aa: CASSGNRAGQSYNEQFF
v_gene: TRBV6-1
len: 17
j_gene: TRBJ2-1
abundance: once
d_gene: NA

CDR3nt: TGTGCCAGCAGCTTAGCGACGGGACTAGCGGGGTTGTATGAGCAGTTCTTC
CDR3aa: CASSLATGLAGLYEQFF
v_gene: TRBV7-2
len: 17
j_gene: TRBJ2-1
abundance: NA
d_gene: TRBD2

CDR3nt: TGTGCCAGCATCTTGACTAGCGGATCCTCCTACGAGCAGTACTTC
CDR3aa: CASILTSGSSYEQYF
v_gene: TRBV6-1
len: 15
j_gene: TRBJ2-7
abundance: NA
d_gene: TRBD2

CDR3nt: TGCAGTGCTAGAGATGGGGGTGTTGGGACCCAGTACTTC
CDR3aa: CSARDGGVGTQYF
v_gene: TRBV20-1
len: 13
j_gene: TRBJ2-5
abundance: few
d_gene: NA

CDR3nt: TGCAGTGCTAGAAATCTGGACAGACCGAAGACGTCACCGTATGGCTACACCTTC
CDR3aa: CSARNLDRPKTSPYGYTF
v_gene: TRBV20-1
len: 18
j_gene: TRBJ1-2
abundance: NA
d_gene: NA

CDR3nt: TGTGCCAGCAGTCCCCGAGCGGGAGGGGTCAATGAGCAGTTCTTC
CDR3aa: CASSPRAGGVNEQFF
v_gene: TRBV6-2/TRBV6-3
len: 15
j_gene: TRBJ2-1
abundance: NA
d_gene: TRBD2

CDR3nt: TGTGCCAGCAGCCCGATCGGACAGGCCCCCCCGTATTTT
CDR3aa: CASSPIGQAPPYF
v_gene: TRBV11-1
len: 13
j_gene: TRBJ2-3
abundance: NA
d_gene: TRBD1

CDR3nt: TGCGCCAGCAGCTTGGCGGGGGGGATGACCTACAATGAGCAGTACTTC
CDR3aa: CASSLAGGMTYNEQYF
v_gene: TRBV5-1
len: 16
j_gene: TRBJ2-7
abundance: NA
d_gene: TRBD2

CDR3nt: TGTGCCAGCAGCTCTCACCCGGAGGGCGAAGGGACCCAGTACTTC
CDR3aa: CASSSHPEGEGTQYF
v_gene: TRBV12-3/TRBV12-4
len: 15
j_gene: TRBJ2-5
abundance: NA
d_gene: NA

CDR3nt: TGTGCCAGCAGCGTAGGCGTCTACAATGAGCAGTTCTTC
CDR3aa: CASSVGVYNEQFF
v_gene: TRBV9
len: 13
j_gene: TRBJ2-1
abundance: few
d_gene: NA

CDR3nt: TGTGCCAGCAGCTTGACAGGGGGGGGAGAGCAGTACTTC
CDR3aa: CASSLTGGGEQYF
v_gene: TRBV7-2
len: 13
j_gene: TRBJ2-4
abundance: NA
d_gene: TRBD1

CDR3nt: TGCAGTGCTAGGCGAACAGATACGCAGTATTTT
CDR3aa: CSARRTDTQYF
v_gene: TRBV20-1
len: 11
j_gene: TRBJ2-3
abundance: few
d_gene: NA

CDR3nt: TGTGCCAGCAGTTACTCTGGCCAGGGGAACGGGGAGACCCAGTACTTC
CDR3aa: CASSYSGQGNGETQYF
v_gene: TRBV6-2/TRBV6-3
len: 16
j_gene: TRBJ2-5
abundance: NA
d_gene: NA

CDR3nt: TGTGCCAGCAGCCTCGACAGGGGGCTAGGGAGAGAGACCCAGTACTTC
CDR3aa: CASSLDRGLGRETQYF
v_gene: TRBV7-3
len: 16
j_gene: TRBJ2-5
abundance: NA
d_gene: TRBD1

CDR3nt: TGCAGTGCTAGAGTGTCCCAGCGGGGGGCCTACAATGAGCAGTTCTTC
CDR3aa: CSARVSQRGAYNEQFF
v_gene: TRBV20-1
len: 16
j_gene: TRBJ2-1
abundance: NA
d_gene: TRBD2

CDR3nt: TGTGCCAGCAGTTTCTCGGCGGGCCGGTTCTCCTACGAGCAGTACTTC
CDR3aa: CASSFSAGRFSYEQYF
v_gene: TRBV28
len: 16
j_gene: TRBJ2-7
abundance: NA
d_gene: NA

CDR3nt: TGTGCCAGCAGCTTAGCGCATCGGACCCAGTACTTC
CDR3aa: CASSLAHRTQYF
v_gene: TRBV7-2
len: 12
j_gene: TRBJ2-5
abundance: few
d_gene: NA

CDR3nt: TGTGCCAGCAGCGGATGGGTGGGGAATGAGCAGTTCTTC
CDR3aa: CASSGWVGNEQFF
v_gene: TRBV7-3
len: 13
j_gene: TRBJ2-1
abundance: few
d_gene: NA

CDR3nt: TGTGCCATCAGTGGATCCGGGACTAGCAGATACAATGAGCAGTTCTTC
CDR3aa: CAISGSGTSRYNEQFF
v_gene: TRBV10-3
len: 16
j_gene: TRBJ2-1
abundance: many
d_gene: TRBD2

CDR3nt: TGTGCCAGCGGTCCCGGGACTAGCAGGGAGACCCAGTACTTC
CDR3aa: CASGPGTSRETQYF
v_gene: TRBV14
len: 14
j_gene: TRBJ2-5
abundance: NA
d_gene: TRBD2

CDR3nt: TGTGCCAGCACCCAAGACATGGGGAGCACTGAAGCTTTCTTT
CDR3aa: CASTQDMGSTEAFF
v_gene: TRBV7-2
len: 14
j_gene: TRBJ1-1
abundance: NA
d_gene: NA

CDR3nt: TGTGCCAGCAGTGGATGGCTTGGGGAGACCCAGTACTTC
CDR3aa: CASSGWLGETQYF
v_gene: TRBV6-5
len: 13
j_gene: TRBJ2-5
abundance: NA
d_gene: NA

CDR3nt: TGTGCCAGCAGCCTCGGGGTGGGCGAGACCCAGTACTTC
CDR3aa: CASSLGVGETQYF
v_gene: TRBV9
len: 13
j_gene: TRBJ2-5
abundance: many
d_gene: NA

CDR3nt: TGTGCCAGCAGTAGCGGGACTGTGGGGAGGGTCAACACTGAAGCTTTCTTT
CDR3aa: CASSSGTVGRVNTEAFF
v_gene: TRBV28
len: 17
j_gene: TRBJ1-1
abundance: few
d_gene: NA

CDR3nt: TGTGCCAGCAGCCAGCCAGGGTCGCCAAAGCTGTTTTTT
CDR3aa: CASSQPGSPKLFF
v_gene: TRBV4-2
len: 13
j_gene: TRBJ2-2
abundance: NA
d_gene: NA